The 24 T cell receptor beta chains below all came from one sample that was sequenced in a study of Tregs in tolerant kidney transplant recipients. Measured with immunoSEQ multiplex PCR; TCRdb has only the in-frame clones, and not every one. This sample has 120,000 or so clones, with about 90% found just once. The sequencing sample was made of CD4+ T cells from blood. These receptors all come from a human donor in good health.

This chain connects TRBV29-1 to TRBJ2-5, with D uncertain. Germline values: CDR1 SQVTM, CDR2 ANQGSEA. The V end lost 6 bases, the J end lost 5 bases, and 16 bases lay between the germline ends. The CDR3 spans 13 residues. Written as DNA, the CDR3 is TGCAGCGTGGATACGTCGGGCTTGGAGACCCAGTACTTC. Translating gives CSVDTSGLETQYF.

This chain joins TRBV12-1 and TRBJ1-1. TRBV12-1 corresponds to a pseudogene. The CDR3 runs 13 residues. CDR3 sequence (DNA): TGTGCCAGCAGCCCGCCCGCCCCCACTGAAGCTTTCTTT. Residues: CASSPPAPTEAFF.

V usage is TRBV29-1 and J usage is TRBJ2-3; tentative D call: TRBD2 (5 bases). V lost 5 bases to trimming and J lost 4 bases, with 16 bases between them. In germline, CDR1 is SQVTM, CDR2 ANQGSEA. This CDR3 is 14 amino acids long. The CDR3 DNA reads as TGCAGCGTTTCCGGGGTATCGGGCGCAGATACGCAGTATTTT. The encoded protein is CSVSGVSGADTQYF.

J is TRBJ2-3 and V is TRBV27; maybe TRBD2 (7 bases). The CDR3 consists of 15 residues. Germline lookup yields CDR1 MNHEY and CDR2 SMNVEV (reference sequence). With 4 bases removed from V and 0 bases from J, the gap between germline ends came to 11 bases. The CDR3 coding sequence is TGTGCCAGCAGTTGGGGGGGACAAAGCACAGATACGCAGTATTTT. Its translation is CASSWGGQSTDTQYF.

The rearrangement uses TRBV7-2 and TRBJ2-3, with D tentatively TRBD1 or TRBD2 (5 bases each). Trimming left V 4 bases short and J 4 bases short, with 18 bases between. Looked up from germline, CDR1 is SGHTA and CDR2 is FQGNSA. The CDR3 sequence is 16 residues long. The CDR3 protein is CASSSSGTPGADTQYF. DNA of the CDR3: TGTGCCAGCAGCTCTTCCGGGACCCCTGGGGCAGATACGCAGTATTTT. The full variable domain, completed using reference TRBV7-2 and TRBJ2-3, is GAGVSQSPSNKVTEKGKDVELRCDPISGHTALYWYRQSLGQGLEFLIYFQGNSAPDKSGLPSDRFSAERTGGSVSTLTIQRTQQEDSAVYLCASSSSGTPGADTQYFGPGTRLTVL.

This chain joins TRBV15 and TRBJ1-1, with D tentatively TRBD1 (5 bases). CDR3 size: 13 residues. Trimming removed 1 base from V and 7 bases from J, with 10 bases in between. Germline V gene data show CDR1 as LNHNV and CDR2 as YYDKDF (reference sequence). The CDR3 DNA sequence: TGTGCCACCAGCAGAGGCAGGGTGGTTGAAGCTTTCTTT. It specifies CATSRGRVVEAFF.

The J gene is TRBJ1-2, the V gene TRBV7-9, with 10 bases matching TRBD1. After removal of 2 bases from V and 3 bases from J, the junction contained 3 bases not matched to a gene. The CDR3 loop spans 15 amino acids. CDR1 and CDR2 (germline): SEHNR, FQNEAQ (reference sequence). The CDR3 sequence: CASSLMTGGDYGYTF. In DNA, the CDR3 is TGTGCCAGCAGCTTAATGACAGGGGGCGACTATGGCTACACCTTC.

V is TRBV5-1 and J is TRBJ1-3; D call uncertain. The germline V and J ends were trimmed by 4 bases and 3 bases, with 5 bases remaining between them. This CDR3 has 12 residues. Germline CDR1 SGHRS, CDR2 YFSETQ. The CDR3 reads CASSGGGNTIYF. CDR3 sequence (DNA): TGCGCCAGCAGCGGAGGTGGAAACACCATATATTTT.

The V and J genes are TRBV27 and TRBJ2-3, with TRBD1 matching 9 bases. The CDR3 is 16 residues long. After removal of 5 bases from V and 7 bases from J, the junction contained 13 bases not matched to a gene. Looked up from germline, CDR1 is MNHEY and CDR2 is SMNVEV (reference sequence). The CDR3 DNA is TGTGCCAGCAGTCGAACCGGGACAGGGTATAGAAATACGCAGTATTTT. Amino acids: CASSRTGTGYRNTQYF.

The chain carries TRBV19 and TRBJ1-2, with D hard to call. The V and J ends lost 5 bases and 5 bases respectively, with 12 bases between them. Germline V gives CDR1 LNHDA, CDR2 SQIVND (reference sequence). This CDR3 is built from 13 residues. The CDR3 here is CASSPRTVYGYTF. The CDR3 DNA reads TGTGCCAGTAGTCCGAGGACGGTATATGGCTACACCTTC.

V gene TRBV6-5 combines with J gene TRBJ2-7; TRBD1 or TRBD2 may be the D gene (6 bases each). The CDR3 spans 13 residues. The germline V and J ends were trimmed by 7 bases and 0 bases, with 10 bases remaining between them. CDR1 and CDR2 (germline): MNHEY, SVGAGI. This CDR3 reads CASTRGRSYEQYF. Written as DNA, the CDR3 is TGTGCCAGCACCCGGGGGCGCTCCTACGAGCAGTACTTC.

The CDR3 nucleotides are TGTGCCAGCAGGGCGACACAGGGGAGTAATCAGCCCCAGCATTTT. Residues: CASRATQGSNQPQHF. This chain joins TRBV28 and TRBJ1-5, with 7 positions matching TRBD1. Trimming at V came to 6 bases and at J to 4 bases, leaving 9 bases not matched to a gene. Germline V gene data show CDR1 as MDHEN and CDR2 as SYDVKM. The CDR3 spans 15 residues. Variable domain in full (rest from reference TRBV28 and TRBJ1-5): DVKVTQSSRYLVKRTGEKVFLECVQDMDHENMFWYRQDPGLGLRLIYFSYDVKMKEKGDIPEGYSVSREKKERFSLILESASTNQTSMYLCASRATQGSNQPQHFGDGTRLSIL.

The CDR3 DNA follows: TGTGCCATCAGTGTCCTCTCGGGGACAGGGGGCTACGAGCAGTACTTC. Encoded protein: CAISVLSGTGGYEQYF. V gene TRBV10-3 combines with J gene TRBJ2-7; 11 bases agree with TRBD1. Germline CDR1 reads ENHRY; CDR2 reads SYGVKD. V dropped 4 bases and J dropped 3; count of bases not matched to a gene: 8. CDR3 length equals 16 residues.

The gene calls are TRBV18 and TRBJ2-1, with D possibly being TRBD2 (5 bases). Germline V gene lookup returns CDR1 KGHSH and CDR2 LQKENI. Trimming removed 1 base at V and 5 bases at J, with 15 bases between. The CDR3 consists of 16 residues. In DNA, the CDR3 is TGTGCCAGCTCACCACGGGGTGCCCGGGAAGACAATGAGCAGTTCTTC. Its translation is CASSPRGAREDNEQFF.

The chain has TRBV18 and TRBJ1-4; the match to TRBD1 covers 7 bases. The CDR3 length is 13 residues. The germline V gene encodes CDR1 KGHSH and CDR2 LQKENI. V lost 5 bases to trimming and J lost 8 bases; unmatched junction nucleotides: 5. This CDR3 reads CASSGGQNEKLFF. CDR3 nucleotide sequence: TGTGCCAGCTCAGGGGGACAGAACGAAAAACTGTTTTTT.

The chain has TRBV7-2 and TRBJ2-5, with TRBD2 identical over 7 bases. V lost 1 base and J lost 4; bases outside the gene matches: 3. Germline lookup yields CDR1 SGHTA and CDR2 FQGNSA. This CDR3 has 14 residues. CDR3 region: CASSLGRGLETQYF. The DNA for the CDR3 is TGTGCCAGCAGCTTAGGGCGGGGGTTAGAGACCCAGTACTTC.

V is TRBV7-2 and J is TRBJ1-5, with 8 nucleotides matching TRBD1. Germline values: CDR1 SGHTA, CDR2 FQGNSA. The V and J ends lost 5 bases and 5 bases, in that order; junction bases with no gene match: 8. The CDR3 runs 15 residues. The CDR3 bases are TGTGCCAGCAGCCCCCGGACAGGGCCCGATCAGCCCCAGCATTTT. Protein sequence: CASSPRTGPDQPQHF.

The chain joins TRBV7-9 to TRBJ1-1; D is uncertain. The CDR3 totals 13 residues. Deletions cut 3 bases from V and 5 bases from J, with 10 bases between. Germline loops: CDR1 SEHNR, CDR2 FQNEAQ (reference sequence). The CDR3 DNA is TGTGCCAGCAGCTTCGGGTCGGGGACTGAAGCTTTCTTT. It encodes CASSFGSGTEAFF.

This clone was observed a handful of times. The chain joins TRBV5-1 to TRBJ1-1; tentative D call: TRBD1 (5 bases). This CDR3 is built from 14 residues. Per the germline V gene, CDR1 is SGHRS and CDR2 is YFSETQ. Trimming shortened V by 0 bases and J by 5 bases, and 11 bases separated the two germline ends. The CDR3 DNA reads TGCGCCAGCAGCTTGGCGGGGGTAGAGACTGAAGCTTTCTTT. Its translation: CASSLAGVETEAFF.

The chain recombines TRBV18 with TRBJ2-3; no firm D call. Germline V CDR1 and CDR2: KGHSH, LQKENI. This CDR3 comprises 15 residues. V was trimmed by 6 bases and J by 1 base, leaving 14 bases between them. CDR3 in amino acids: CASSPTAAGTDTQYF. DNA for the CDR3: TGTGCCAGCTCGCCGACGGCCGCGGGCACAGATACGCAGTATTTT.

This clone has a handful of counts. The chain combines TRBV28 with TRBJ1-5; D may be TRBD1 (6 bases). V lost 5 bases and J 7 bases, leaving 21 bases between the germline ends. This CDR3 comprises 16 residues. CDR1 and CDR2 from the germline V gene are MDHEN and SYDVKM. Here the CDR3 reads CASSRDGTLASQPQHF. CDR3 nucleotides: TGTGCCAGCAGTCGCGACGGGACACTTGCCTCGCAGCCCCAGCATTTT.

The chain is built from TRBV6-4 and TRBJ2-1; the D gene is possibly TRBD1 (5 bases). Per the germline V gene, CDR1 is MRHNA and CDR2 is SNTAGT. CDR3 size: 12 residues. Trimming took off 3 bases at V and 7 bases at J, with 7 bases between the two ends. The CDR3 region is CASSEKGNEQFF. CDR3 coding DNA: TGTGCCAGCAGTGAAAAGGGGAATGAGCAGTTCTTC.

This clone is a singleton in its sample. CDR3 amino acids: CAWSPLLNEQFF. The DNA of the CDR3 is TGTGCCTGGAGTCCTCTCTTGAATGAGCAGTTCTTC. The chain recombines TRBV30 with TRBJ2-1; D remains ambiguous. The ends were cut back, 2 bases at V and 7 bases at J, with 9 bases in the middle. The germline V gene has CDR1 GTSNPN and CDR2 SVGIG (reference sequence). CDR3 length: 12 residues.

This clone was observed a few times. The chain employs TRBV5-6 and TRBJ2-1, with 14 bases matching TRBD2. Per germline, CDR1 SGHDT and CDR2 YYEEEE. CDR3 length: 19 residues. Germline trimming cut 1 base from V and 2 bases from J; bases unmatched to any gene: 8. CDR3 sequence (DNA): TGTGCCAGCAGCTTGTATGGGACTAGCGGGGGAGGCCCCTACAATGAGCAGTTCTTC. Translation: CASSLYGTSGGGPYNEQFF.